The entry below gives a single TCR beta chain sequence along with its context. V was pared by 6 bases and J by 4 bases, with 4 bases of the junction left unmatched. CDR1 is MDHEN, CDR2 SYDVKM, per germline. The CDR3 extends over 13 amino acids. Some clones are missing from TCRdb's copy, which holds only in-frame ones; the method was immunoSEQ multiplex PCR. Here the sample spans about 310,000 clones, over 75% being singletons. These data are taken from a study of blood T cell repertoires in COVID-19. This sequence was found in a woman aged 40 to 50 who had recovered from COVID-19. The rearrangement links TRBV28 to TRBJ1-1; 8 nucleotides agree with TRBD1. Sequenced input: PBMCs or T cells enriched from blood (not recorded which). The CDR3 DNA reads TGTGCCAGCAGAACAGGGGGAGTCACTGAAGCTTTCTTT. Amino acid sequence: CASRTGGVTEAFF.